The 30 T cell receptor beta chains reported below all come from one sample, sequenced in a study of OX40 agonist ivuxolimab in advanced cancers. The protocol was immunoSEQ multiplex PCR, while the TCRdb copy is restricted to in-frame clones and leaves out a portion. The table includes around 63,000 clones, approximately 90% detected once. The material was CD4+ or CD8+ T cells sorted from blood, obtained in a trial of the OX40 agonist ivuxolimab. These receptors came from an adult with an advanced solid tumor such as melanoma, head and neck, liver or kidney cancer.

The chain uses TRBV11-2 and TRBJ1-1, with D unresolved. V was cut by 5 bases and J by 1 base, with 8 bases left in between. The CDR3 sequence is 13 residues long. Germline lookup yields CDR1 SGHAT and CDR2 FQNNGV. The CDR3 DNA reads as TGTGCCAGCAGCCGAGGACGGAACACTGAAGCTTTCTTT. It encodes CASSRGRNTEAFF.

DNA of the CDR3: TGTGCCAGCAGCCTCGGGTTAGCGAGGTACAATGAGCAGTTCTTC. It yields the protein CASSLGLARYNEQFF. The chain has TRBV13 and TRBJ2-1, with a tentative D call TRBD2 (5 bases). Germline CDR1 reads PRHDT; CDR2 reads FYEKMQ (reference sequence). The CDR3 consists of 15 residues. Trimming pared 5 bases from V and 4 bases from J, leaving 15 bases between.

The chain is built from TRBV5-8 and TRBJ2-5, with D perhaps assigned TRBD1 or TRBD2 (5 bases each). The CDR3 covers 13 residues. Deletions cut 4 bases from V and 2 bases from J, with 9 bases between. CDR1 is SGHTS, CDR2 YDEGEE, per germline. The CDR3 sequence: CASSVGPQETQYF. The CDR3 nucleotides are TGTGCCAGCAGCGTGGGACCGCAAGAGACCCAGTACTTC.

The CDR3 DNA follows: TGTGCCAGCAGCTCTTCGTGGACAGGGGATGGCAATCAGCCCCAGCATTTT. Translating it yields CASSSSWTGDGNQPQHF. The V gene is TRBV7-9, the J gene TRBJ1-5; TRBD1 matches at 9 bases. Trimming at V came to 4 bases and at J to 2 bases, leaving 9 bases not matched to a gene. Germline V gives CDR1 SEHNR, CDR2 FQNEAQ (reference sequence). The CDR3 is made up of 17 amino acids.

This clone showed up just once. This sequence joins TRBV6-6 and TRBJ2-3; TRBD2 matches 9 bases. Per germline, CDR1 MNHNY and CDR2 SVGAGI (reference sequence). The CDR3 sequence is 16 residues long. Unmatched junction bases numbered 8, after V lost 6 bases and J lost 1 base. DNA for the CDR3: TGTGCCAGCAGACCCTTAGCGGGAGAGGGCACAGATACGCAGTATTTT. It specifies CASRPLAGEGTDTQYF.

This chain uses TRBV15 with TRBJ2-5; 7 bases align to TRBD1. The CDR3 has 15 amino acids. Trimming took 0 bases from V and 5 from J; bases not matched to a gene: 6. Germline V CDR1 and CDR2: LNHNV, YYDKDF (reference sequence). The CDR3 DNA reads TGTGCCACCAGCAGAGACAGGGGGTTTGGGGAGACCCAGTACTTC. This sequence encodes CATSRDRGFGETQYF.

The chain employs TRBV5-1 and TRBJ2-7; D assignment may be TRBD1 or TRBD2 (6 bases each). Per germline, CDR1 SGHRS and CDR2 YFSETQ. The CDR3 loop spans 12 amino acids. The ends were cut back, 4 bases at V and 4 bases at J, with 9 bases in the middle. The DNA for the CDR3 is TGCGCCAGCAGCGGGGGGACATACGAGCAGTACTTC. As protein: CASSGGTYEQYF.

The chain is built from TRBV10-2 and TRBJ2-1; 11 nucleotides align to TRBD2. Germline CDR1 and CDR2: WSHSY and SAAADI. This CDR3 is built from 16 residues. The ends lost 3 bases at V and 3 bases at J; junction bases unmatched: 4. The CDR3 sequence is CASSDLTSGSYNEQFF. The CDR3 DNA follows: TGCGCCAGCAGTGACCTTACTAGCGGGAGCTACAATGAGCAGTTCTTC.

This chain uses TRBV2 with TRBJ2-2; possibly TRBD1 for D (5 bases). The CDR3 spans 14 residues. V lost 7 bases and J 4 bases, leaving 13 bases between the germline ends. The germline gives CDR1 SNHLY, CDR2 FYNNEI. The CDR3 DNA reads as TGTGCCAGCAATTTAGGAGACAGCACCGGGGAGCTGTTTTTT. This codes for CASNLGDSTGELFF.

The gene calls are TRBV5-1 and TRBJ2-4; no clear D gene. Germline CDR1 SGHRS, CDR2 YFSETQ. Deletions cut 4 bases from V and 8 bases from J, with 10 bases between. The CDR3 runs to 12 residues. The CDR3 nucleotides are TGCGCCAGCAGCCCGAATAGGGACATTCAGTACTTC. Translating it yields CASSPNRDIQYF. Complete variable domain (other parts from reference TRBV5-1 and TRBJ2-4): KAGVTQTPRYLIKTRGQQVTLSCSPISGHRSVSWYQQTPGQGLQFLFEYFSETQRNKGNFPGRFSGRQFSNSRSEMNVSTLELGDSALYLCASSPNRDIQYFGAGTRLSVL.

The V and J genes are TRBV6-7 and TRBJ2-7, with 8 positions matching TRBD1. TRBV6-7 is designated an ORF whose function remains uncertain. The CDR3 runs to 15 residues. The junction had 9 bases not matched to a gene; V was cut back by 4 bases and J by 4 bases. CDR3 sequence: CASSSLWDRSYEQYF. DNA of the CDR3: TGTGCCAGCAGTTCCCTTTGGGACAGGTCGTACGAGCAGTACTTC.

The rearrangement uses TRBV5-8 and TRBJ2-7; D is ambiguous. Trimming stripped 4 bases from V and 4 bases from J, with 6 bases between. CDR1 SGHTS and CDR2 YDEGEE come from the germline V gene. The CDR3 has 11 residues. CDR3 nucleotides: TGTGCCAGCAGCCGAGAATACGAGCAGTACTTC. It yields the protein CASSREYEQYF. Complete variable domain (other parts from reference TRBV5-8 and TRBJ2-7): EAGVTQSPTHLIKTRGQQATLRCSPISGHTSVYWYQQALGLGLQFLLWYDEGEERNRGNFPPRFSGRQFPNYSSELNVNALELEDSALYLCASSREYEQYFGPGTRLTVT.

The V and J genes are TRBV19 and TRBJ1-4; 10 positions match TRBD1. The CDR3 length is 15 residues. Trimming removed 9 bases from V and 5 bases from J; junction bases left unmatched: 9. Germline loops: CDR1 LNHDA, CDR2 SQIVND (reference sequence). The chain's CDR3 is CASNRQGARNEKLFF. CDR3 nucleotide sequence: TGTGCCAGCAATCGACAGGGGGCAAGAAATGAAAAACTGTTTTTT.

Concerning this clone itself: Additional DNA sequences in this sample encode the identical CDR3. This rearrangement joins TRBV5-1 to TRBJ1-4; 8 positions match TRBD1. The CDR3 covers 16 residues. After removal of 2 bases from V and 6 bases from J, the junction contained 9 bases not matched to a gene. The germline CDR1 and CDR2 sequences are SGHRS and YFSETQ. CDR3 nucleotides: TGCGCCAGCAGCTTCGGGGGGCAGGGGGCTGATGAAAAACTGTTTTTT. It yields the protein CASSFGGQGADEKLFF.

The rearrangement links TRBV2 to TRBJ1-3, with a weak D call TRBD1 (5 bases). Germline loops: CDR1 SNHLY, CDR2 FYNNEI. With 7 bases removed from V and 0 bases from J, the gap between germline ends came to 13 bases. This CDR3 has 15 residues. This CDR3 reads CASNRDAASGNTIYF. CDR3 nucleotides: TGTGCCAGCAACCGGGACGCTGCCTCTGGAAACACCATATATTTT.

The rearrangement joins TRBV2 to TRBJ2-3; 7 nucleotides match TRBD2. The V segment lost 4 bases and the J segment 5 bases; nucleotides outside the gene matches: 3. CDR1 SNHLY and CDR2 FYNNEI come from the germline V gene. This CDR3 is 13 amino acids long. CDR3 amino acids: CASSGGRGDTQYF. The CDR3 DNA sequence: TGTGCCAGCAGTGGCGGGAGAGGAGATACGCAGTATTTT.

The chain links TRBV7-9 to TRBJ1-2, with TRBD1 matching over 8 bases. This CDR3 has 14 residues. Unmatched junction bases numbered 5, after V lost 0 bases and J lost 8 bases. Germline-derived CDR1 and CDR2 are SEHNR and FQNEAQ (reference sequence). CDR3 loop: CASSLADREGGYTF. CDR3 in DNA: TGTGCCAGCAGCTTAGCGGACAGGGAAGGAGGCTACACCTTC.

The chain joins TRBV15 to TRBJ2-7; tentative D call: TRBD2 (6 bases). Germline V gene sequence: CDR1 LNHNV, CDR2 YYDKDF (reference sequence). Trimming stripped 0 bases from V and 2 bases from J, with 11 bases between. This CDR3 is 15 amino acids long. The CDR3 sequence is CATSRERRATYEQYF. In nucleotides, the CDR3 is TGTGCCACCAGCAGAGAGCGGAGGGCTACCTACGAGCAGTACTTC.

The chain carries TRBV2 and TRBJ2-1; 8 bases align to TRBD2. The V and J ends lost 2 bases and 6 bases, in that order; junction bases with no gene match: 9. The CDR3 contains 16 residues. The germline CDR1 and CDR2 sequences are SNHLY and FYNNEI. CDR3 coding DNA: TGTGCCAGCAGTGAATGGGGGCGGGAGGTTGGCAATGAGCAGTTCTTC. The encoded protein is CASSEWGREVGNEQFF.

This rearrangement joins TRBV10-3 to TRBJ1-2; D is undetermined. The CDR3 contains 14 residues. Germline CDR1 reads ENHRY; CDR2 reads SYGVKD. Deletions cut 8 bases from V and 4 bases from J, with 17 bases between. As DNA, the CDR3 is TGTGCCATCCGCGGCCAGCTAATCGGCTATGGCTACACCTTC. This codes for CAIRGQLIGYGYTF.

The rearrangement joins TRBV10-1 to TRBJ2-7; D might be TRBD1 (5 bases). V lost 7 bases to trimming and J lost 6 bases, with 16 bases between them. Germline CDR1 reads WNHNN; CDR2 reads SYGVQD (reference sequence). The CDR3 covers 13 residues. The CDR3 DNA is TGCGCCAGCACCTCTGTCAGGGATGTCGAGCAGTACTTC. Translation gives CASTSVRDVEQYF.

J is TRBJ2-3 and V is TRBV18, with a weak D call TRBD1 (6 bases). CDR1 and CDR2 (germline): KGHSH, LQKENI. The CDR3 totals 16 residues. V was cut by 3 bases and J by 1 base, with 14 bases left in between. CDR3 coding DNA: TGTGCCAGCTCACCTCAGGGGCCCCCCGGCACAGATACGCAGTATTTT. Translated, it gives CASSPQGPPGTDTQYF.

This rearrangement joins TRBV5-1 to TRBJ2-5; 12 bases agree with TRBD2. CDR1 SGHRS and CDR2 YFSETQ come from the germline V gene. CDR3 size: 16 residues. The ends lost 0 bases at V and 6 bases at J; junction bases unmatched: 6. The CDR3 sequence: CASSLVLAGGFKTQYF. CDR3 DNA sequence: TGCGCCAGCAGCTTGGTACTAGCGGGAGGATTTAAGACCCAGTACTTC.

The sample holds a few counts of this clone. The CDR3 is CASSFLGTTEAFF. The CDR3 DNA is TGCGCCAGCAGCTTTCTAGGGACCACTGAAGCTTTCTTT. The chain links TRBV5-1 to TRBJ1-1; D possibly corresponds to TRBD1 (5 bases). Germline V lookup: CDR1 SGHRS, CDR2 YFSETQ. This CDR3 contains 13 residues. V lost 2 bases and J 4 bases, leaving 9 bases between the germline ends.

The count of this clone is one. The CDR3 DNA reads as TGTGCCAGTAAAAGAGGGTCAGGAGATAGCAATCAGCCCCAGCATTTT. Its translation: CASKRGSGDSNQPQHF. This chain joins TRBV19 and TRBJ1-5; D ambiguous. CDR3 length: 16 amino acids. V lost 7 bases and J lost 0, with 16 bases in between. Germline lookup yields CDR1 LNHDA and CDR2 SQIVND (reference sequence).

The V call is TRBV30, the J call TRBJ1-2, with 10 bases identical to TRBD1. J gave up 8 bases and V 3 bases, and 12 bases lay outside the gene matches. Germline V gene data show CDR1 as GTSNPN and CDR2 as SVGIG (reference sequence). The CDR3 contains 15 residues. The CDR3 sequence is CAWSGTGDIAGGYTF. The CDR3 DNA is TGTGCCTGGAGCGGGACAGGGGACATAGCGGGGGGCTACACCTTC. The full variable domain, in which reference TRBV30 and TRBJ1-2 provide the parts outside the CDR3, is SQTIHQWPATLVQPVGSPLSLECTVEGTSNPNLYWYRQAAGRGLQLLFYSVGIGQISSEVPQNLSASRPQDRQFILSSKKLLLSDSGFYLCAWSGTGDIAGGYTFGSGTRLTVV.

CDR3 in DNA: TGCGCCAGCAGCGATACGGAGGGCTATGGCTACACCTTC. It translates to CASSDTEGYGYTF. The rearrangement uses TRBV5-1 and TRBJ1-2; D gene uncertain. The CDR3 covers 13 residues. With 4 bases removed from V and 4 bases from J, the gap between germline ends came to 11 bases. The V gene's germline CDR1 is SGHRS and CDR2 YFSETQ.

The genes are TRBV30 and TRBJ1-5; D is uncertain. Germline V gene data show CDR1 as GTSNPN and CDR2 as SVGIG (reference sequence). This CDR3 is built from 14 residues. V was pared by 2 bases and J by 3 bases, with 11 bases between. CDR3 nucleotide sequence: TGTGCCTGGAGTTACCGGGCCCTCAATCAGCCCCAGCATTTT. It codes for CAWSYRALNQPQHF.

The CDR3 DNA sequence: TGTGCCAGCAGTGAGCACGGGGGGGGAGGAGAGACCCAGTACTTC. Translating gives CASSEHGGGGETQYF. The J gene is TRBJ2-5, the V gene TRBV25-1; 8 bases are shared with TRBD2. The CDR3 loop spans 15 amino acids. J gave up 4 bases and V 3 bases, and 7 bases lay outside the gene matches. Germline CDR1 is MGHDK and CDR2 is SYGVNS.

The chain has TRBV18 and TRBJ2-7; 11 positions match TRBD2. J lost 4 bases, V lost 9 bases, and 8 bases had no gene match. Germline lookup yields CDR1 KGHSH and CDR2 LQKENI. The CDR3 runs 14 residues. Here the CDR3 DNA reads TGTGCCAGTTATGCCACTAGCGGGAGTTACGAGCAGTACTTC. It codes for CASYATSGSYEQYF.